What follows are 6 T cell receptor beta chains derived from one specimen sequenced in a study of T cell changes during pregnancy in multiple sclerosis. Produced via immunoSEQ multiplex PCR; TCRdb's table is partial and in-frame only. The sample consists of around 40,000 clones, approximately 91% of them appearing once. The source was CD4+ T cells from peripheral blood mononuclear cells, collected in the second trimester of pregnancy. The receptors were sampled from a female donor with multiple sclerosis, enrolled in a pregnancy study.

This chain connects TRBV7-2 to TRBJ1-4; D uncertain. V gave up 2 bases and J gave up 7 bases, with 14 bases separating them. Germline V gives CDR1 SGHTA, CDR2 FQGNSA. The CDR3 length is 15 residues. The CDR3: CASSLSGSRGEKLFF. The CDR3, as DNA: TGTGCCAGCAGCTTATCGGGGAGTCGGGGTGAAAAACTGTTTTTT.

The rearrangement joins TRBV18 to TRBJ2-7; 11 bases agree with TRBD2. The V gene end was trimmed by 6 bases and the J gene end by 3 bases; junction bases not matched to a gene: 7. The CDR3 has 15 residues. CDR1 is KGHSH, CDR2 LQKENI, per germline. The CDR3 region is CASSQLAGGDYEQYF. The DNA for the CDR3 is TGTGCCAGCTCCCAGCTAGCGGGGGGAGACTACGAGCAGTACTTC.

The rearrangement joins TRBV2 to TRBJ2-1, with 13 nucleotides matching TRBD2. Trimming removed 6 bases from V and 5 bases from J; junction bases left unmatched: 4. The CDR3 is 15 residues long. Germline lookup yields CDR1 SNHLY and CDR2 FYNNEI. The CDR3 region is CASSGTSGIHNEQFF. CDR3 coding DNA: TGTGCCAGCAGCGGGACTAGCGGGATCCACAATGAGCAGTTCTTC.

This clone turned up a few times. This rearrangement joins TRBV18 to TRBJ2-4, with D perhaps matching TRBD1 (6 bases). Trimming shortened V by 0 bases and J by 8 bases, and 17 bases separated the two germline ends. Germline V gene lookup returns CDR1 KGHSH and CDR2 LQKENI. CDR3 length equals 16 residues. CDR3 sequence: CASSPPPRQVRDIQYF. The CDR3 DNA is TGTGCCAGCTCACCACCTCCACGACAGGTGAGGGACATTCAGTACTTC.

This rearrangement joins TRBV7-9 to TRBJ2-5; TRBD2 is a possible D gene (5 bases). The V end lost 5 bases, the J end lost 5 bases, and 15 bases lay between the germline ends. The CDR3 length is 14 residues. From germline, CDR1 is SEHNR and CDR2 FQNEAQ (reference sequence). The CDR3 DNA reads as TGTGCCAGCAGCCCCGGACCGGGGATGGAGACCCAGTACTTC. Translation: CASSPGPGMETQYF.

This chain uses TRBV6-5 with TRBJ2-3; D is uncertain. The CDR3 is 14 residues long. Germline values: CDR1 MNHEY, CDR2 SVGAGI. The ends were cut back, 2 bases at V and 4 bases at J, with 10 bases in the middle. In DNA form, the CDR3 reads TGTGCCAGCAGTTACAGGCTAGGCGCAGATACGCAGTATTTT. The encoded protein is CASSYRLGADTQYF.